The 20 T cell receptor beta chains below come from one sample, sequenced in a study of OX40 agonist ivuxolimab in advanced cancers. Clones were read by immunoSEQ multiplex PCR, and TCRdb kept only the in-frame ones, dropping some. Counted here are tens of thousands of clones, 85% to 90% occurring once; the ten biggest clones make up approximately 1.1%. The sample in question was CD4+ or CD8+ T cells sorted from blood, obtained in a trial of the OX40 agonist ivuxolimab. The receptor source for this set is an adult with an advanced solid tumor such as melanoma, head and neck, liver or kidney cancer.

This clone was observed once. The chain is built from TRBV7-8 and TRBJ1-2; TRBD1 is a possible D gene (6 bases). CDR1 is SGHVS and CDR2 is FQNEAQ in the germline V gene. The CDR3 consists of 13 residues. Trimming stripped 1 base from V and 7 bases from J, with 10 bases between. The CDR3 loop is CASSLETGSGYTF. CDR3 nucleotides: TGTGCCAGCAGCTTAGAAACAGGGAGTGGCTACACCTTC.

This chain uses TRBV13 with TRBJ2-7, with D perhaps assigned TRBD1 or TRBD2 (5 bases each). CDR1 and CDR2 (germline): PRHDT, FYEKMQ (reference sequence). V was shortened by 5 bases and J by 0 bases, with 17 bases between the two germline ends. The CDR3 length is 16 residues. CDR3 sequence reads: CASSPFRDGRSYEQYF. The CDR3 DNA reads as TGTGCCAGCAGCCCGTTCCGGGACGGACGCTCCTACGAGCAGTACTTC.

The chain has TRBV7-8 and TRBJ1-5; TRBD1 matches 7 bases. CDR3 length: 16 residues. V shed 5 bases, J shed 2 bases, and the junction held 9 bases outside the gene matches. Germline lookup yields CDR1 SGHVS and CDR2 FQNEAQ. The CDR3 sequence: CASSQTTGSGNQPQHF. CDR3 bases: TGTGCCAGCAGCCAGACGACAGGGTCAGGCAATCAGCCCCAGCATTTT.

V gene TRBV7-9 combines with J gene TRBJ1-1; D ambiguous. Germline V gene sequence: CDR1 SEHNR, CDR2 FQNEAQ (reference sequence). This CDR3 has 11 amino acids. The V end was cut by 8 bases, the J end by 1 base, with 5 bases between. The CDR3 here is CASGRNTEAFF. CDR3 DNA sequence: TGTGCCAGCGGCCGGAACACTGAAGCTTTCTTT.

The J gene is TRBJ2-2, the V gene TRBV20-1, with unresolved D. The ends were cut back, 3 bases at V and 6 bases at J, with 5 bases in the middle. Germline CDR1 and CDR2: DFQATT and SNEGSKA (reference sequence). The CDR3 spans 11 residues. Here the CDR3 DNA reads TGCAGTGCTAGCAGCCCCGGGGAGCTGTTTTTT. Residues: CSASSPGELFF.

The chain is built from TRBV7-6 and TRBJ2-1, with TRBD2 matching over 12 bases. V shed 7 bases, J shed 7 bases, and the junction held 5 bases outside the gene matches. The CDR3 sequence is 14 residues long. The germline gives CDR1 SGHVS, CDR2 FNYEAQ. The CDR3 sequence is CASTKLAGGNEQFF. Here the CDR3 DNA reads TGTGCCAGCACCAAGCTAGCGGGGGGGAATGAGCAGTTCTTC.

The V gene is TRBV5-5, the J gene TRBJ1-2; D remains unclear. CDR1 SGHKS and CDR2 YYEKEE come from the germline V gene (reference sequence). Deletions cut 4 bases from V and 4 bases from J, with 11 bases between. This CDR3 contains 13 residues. The CDR3 protein is CASSTQEVYGYTF. DNA of the CDR3: TGTGCCAGCAGCACTCAGGAGGTCTATGGCTACACCTTC.

About this clone: Other nucleotide sequences in the sample specify the same CDR3. This chain uses TRBV18 with TRBJ2-7; 9 bases are a match to TRBD1. Germline trimming cut 5 bases from V and 0 bases from J; bases unmatched to any gene: 5. The CDR3 is made up of 15 amino acids. CDR1 is KGHSH and CDR2 is LQKENI in the germline V gene. Here the CDR3 DNA reads TGTGCCAGCTCAACGGGACAGGGTCGCTCCTACGAGCAGTACTTC. Translation: CASSTGQGRSYEQYF.

J is TRBJ2-5 and V is TRBV4-2; D uncertain. The DNA end is more similar to TRBJ2-7, so the J call may be wrong. The CDR3 has 15 residues. CDR1 is LGHNA and CDR2 is YNFKEQ in the germline V gene. DNA for the CDR3: TGTGCCAGCAGCCAGGACGGGCAGTCCTCCTACGAGCAGTACTTC. It is translated as CASSQDGQSSYEQYF.

This clone was observed a single time. The CDR3 DNA sequence: TGTGCCAGCAGAGTCGGACAGCAGAACACTGAAGCTTTCTTT. Translation gives CASRVGQQNTEAFF. The genes are TRBV6-1 and TRBJ1-1, with D perhaps matching TRBD1 (6 bases). V was trimmed by 6 bases and J by 1 base, leaving 12 bases between them. Germline V gene data show CDR1 as MNHNS and CDR2 as SASEGT. The CDR3 spans 14 residues.

The rearrangement uses TRBV5-4 and TRBJ2-2, with TRBD1 matching 10 bases. Germline trimming cut 4 bases from V and 6 bases from J; bases unmatched to any gene: 6. The CDR3 consists of 15 residues. The germline CDR1 and CDR2 sequences are SGHNT and YYREEE (reference sequence). CDR3 DNA: TGTGCCAGCAGCCGGGACAGGGGTCTGGCCGGGGAGCTGTTTTTT. Amino acids: CASSRDRGLAGELFF.

The V and J genes are TRBV7-3 and TRBJ2-2, with TRBD1 identical over 8 bases. The CDR3 contains 15 residues. CDR1 and CDR2 (germline): SGHTA, FQGTGA. The V gene end was trimmed by 1 base and the J gene end by 8 bases; junction bases not matched to a gene: 6. CDR3 bases: TGTGCCAGCAGCTTAAGGGGCAGGGGGCAGGGGGAGCTGTTTTTT. Its translation: CASSLRGRGQGELFF. Combining the CDR3 with reference TRBV7-3 and TRBJ2-2 gives the whole variable domain GAGVSQTPSNKVTEKGKYVELRCDPISGHTALYWYRQSLGQGPEFLIYFQGTGAADDSGLPNDRFFAVRPEGSVSTLKIQRTERGDSAVYLCASSLRGRGQGELFFGEGSRLTVL.

V and J are TRBV2 and TRBJ1-5, with D possibly being TRBD1 (5 bases). CDR1 and CDR2 from the germline V gene are SNHLY and FYNNEI. V gave up 1 base and J gave up 7 bases, with 17 bases separating them. This CDR3 spans 16 amino acids. The CDR3 bases are TGTGCCAGCAGTGAAGAAATGGGGGGTGCAGGGCAGCCCCAGCATTTT. Translated: CASSEEMGGAGQPQHF.

This chain joins TRBV5-1 and TRBJ2-5, with 15 bases that match TRBD2. Germline trimming cut 3 bases from V and 2 bases from J; bases unmatched to any gene: 2. The CDR3 has 16 amino acids. CDR1 is SGHRS and CDR2 is YFSETQ in the germline V gene. The CDR3 loop is CASSSGTSGGQETQYF. DNA of the CDR3: TGCGCCAGCAGCTCTGGGACTAGCGGGGGGCAAGAGACCCAGTACTTC.

This sequence joins TRBV7-9 and TRBJ1-3; a weak D match, TRBD1 (5 bases). V lost 1 base, J lost 1 base, and 11 bases lay in between. Looked up from germline, CDR1 is SEHNR and CDR2 is FQNEAQ (reference sequence). CDR3 size: 16 residues. The CDR3 reads CASSLGQPHSGNTIYF. CDR3 coding DNA: TGTGCCAGCAGCTTAGGACAGCCCCATTCTGGAAACACCATATATTTT.

This chain joins TRBV7-9 and TRBJ1-1, with D perhaps matching TRBD1 (6 bases). The germline V and J ends were trimmed by 3 bases and 0 bases, with 17 bases remaining between them. The CDR3 sequence is 17 residues long. Germline V CDR1 and CDR2: SEHNR, FQNEAQ (reference sequence). The CDR3 DNA is TGTGCCAGCAGCTTCGAAGGGGGAGTTCCTTTGAACACTGAAGCTTTCTTT. Its translation is CASSFEGGVPLNTEAFF.

The chain's CDR3 is CASSLGWDWETQYF. CDR3 in DNA: TGCGCCAGCAGCTTGGGTTGGGATTGGGAGACCCAGTACTTC. V and J are TRBV5-1 and TRBJ2-5; D is unresolved. The CDR3 spans 14 residues. The germline V gene encodes CDR1 SGHRS and CDR2 YFSETQ. Trimming removed 0 bases at V and 5 bases at J, with 11 bases between.

The chain links TRBV6-1 to TRBJ1-4; unclear D gene. This CDR3 is 14 amino acids long. The germline CDR1 and CDR2 sequences are MNHNS and SASEGT. Trimming removed 6 bases at V and 3 bases at J, with 11 bases between. The CDR3 region is CASRLMMANEKLFF. The CDR3 nucleotides read TGTGCCAGCAGGCTCATGATGGCTAATGAAAAACTGTTTTTT.

This chain links TRBV23-1 with TRBJ2-3, with 10 bases aligning to TRBD1. TRBV23-1 falls under the ORF class, with uncertain function. This CDR3 comprises 18 residues. V shed 7 bases, J shed 0 bases, and the junction held 13 bases outside the gene matches. CDR3: CASTLRDRGYSSTDTQYF. For the CDR3, the DNA is TGCGCCAGCACTCTCCGGGACAGGGGCTACTCTAGCACAGATACGCAGTATTTT.

V and J are TRBV9 and TRBJ2-5, with 8 positions matching TRBD1. The germline CDR1 and CDR2 sequences are SGDLS and YYNGEE. The CDR3 extends over 17 amino acids. Unmatched junction bases numbered 12, after V lost 0 bases and J lost 5 bases. CDR3 sequence (DNA): TGTGCCAGCAGCGTAGGGGATCGACAGGGGACTCGTGAGACCCAGTACTTC. This codes for CASSVGDRQGTRETQYF.